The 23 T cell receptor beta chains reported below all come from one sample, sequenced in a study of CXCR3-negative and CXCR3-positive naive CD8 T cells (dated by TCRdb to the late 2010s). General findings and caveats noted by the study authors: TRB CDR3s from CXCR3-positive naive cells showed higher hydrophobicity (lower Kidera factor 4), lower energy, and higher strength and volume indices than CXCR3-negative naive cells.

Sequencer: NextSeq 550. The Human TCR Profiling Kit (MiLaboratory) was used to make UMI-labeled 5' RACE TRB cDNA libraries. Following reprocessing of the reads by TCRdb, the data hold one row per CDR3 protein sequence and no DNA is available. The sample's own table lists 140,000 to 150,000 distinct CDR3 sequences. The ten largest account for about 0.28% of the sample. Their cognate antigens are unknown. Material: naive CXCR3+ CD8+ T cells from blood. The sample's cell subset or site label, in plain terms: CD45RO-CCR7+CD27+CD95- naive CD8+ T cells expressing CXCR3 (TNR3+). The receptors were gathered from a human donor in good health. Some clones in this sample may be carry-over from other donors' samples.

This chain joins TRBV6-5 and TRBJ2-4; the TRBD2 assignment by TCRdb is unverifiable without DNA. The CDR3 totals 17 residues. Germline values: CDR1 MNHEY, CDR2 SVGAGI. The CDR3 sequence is CASSYLSSGDGQDIQYF.

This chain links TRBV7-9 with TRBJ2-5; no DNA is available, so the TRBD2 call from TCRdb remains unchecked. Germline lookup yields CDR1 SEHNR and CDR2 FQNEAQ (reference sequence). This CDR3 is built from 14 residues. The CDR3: CASSSGEGKKTQYF.

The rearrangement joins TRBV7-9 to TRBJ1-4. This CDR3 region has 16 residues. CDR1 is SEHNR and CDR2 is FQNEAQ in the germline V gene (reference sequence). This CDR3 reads CASSTAHRGLAEKLFF.

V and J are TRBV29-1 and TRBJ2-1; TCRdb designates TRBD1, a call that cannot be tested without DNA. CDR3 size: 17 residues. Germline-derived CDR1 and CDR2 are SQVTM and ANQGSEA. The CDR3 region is CSVVDRGPRSSYNEQFF.

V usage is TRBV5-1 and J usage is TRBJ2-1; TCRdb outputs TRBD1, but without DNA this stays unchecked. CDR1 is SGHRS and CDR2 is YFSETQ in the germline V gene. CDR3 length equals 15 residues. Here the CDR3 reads CASRKTGGGYNEQFF.

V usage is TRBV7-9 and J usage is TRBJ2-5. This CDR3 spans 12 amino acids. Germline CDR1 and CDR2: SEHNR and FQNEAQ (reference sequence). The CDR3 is CASSFTGETQYF.

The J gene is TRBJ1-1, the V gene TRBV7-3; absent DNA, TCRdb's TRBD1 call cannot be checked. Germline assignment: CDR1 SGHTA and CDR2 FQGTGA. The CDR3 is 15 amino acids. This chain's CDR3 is CASSLFGSGDTEAFF.

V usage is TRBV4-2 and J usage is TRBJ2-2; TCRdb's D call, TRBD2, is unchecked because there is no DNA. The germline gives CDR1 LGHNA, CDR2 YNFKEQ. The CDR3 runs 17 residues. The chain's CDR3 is CASSQAMGLANTGELFF.

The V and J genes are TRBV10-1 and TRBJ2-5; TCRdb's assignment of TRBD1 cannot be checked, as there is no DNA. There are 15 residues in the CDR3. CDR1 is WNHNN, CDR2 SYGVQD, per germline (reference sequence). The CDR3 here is CASSSAGGYQETQYF.

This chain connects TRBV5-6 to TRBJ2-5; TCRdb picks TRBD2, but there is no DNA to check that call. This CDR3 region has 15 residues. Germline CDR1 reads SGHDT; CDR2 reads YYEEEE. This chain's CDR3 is CASSILAGIRETQYF.

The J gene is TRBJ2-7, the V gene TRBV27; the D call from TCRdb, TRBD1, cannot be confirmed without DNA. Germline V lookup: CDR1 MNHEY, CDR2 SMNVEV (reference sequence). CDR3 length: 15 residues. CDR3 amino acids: CASSFGVQGSYEQYF.

This chain's CDR3 is CASSSDRGPLYEQYF. The V gene is TRBV7-9, the J gene TRBJ2-7; the TCRdb D gene call, TRBD1, has no DNA to confirm it. CDR1 SEHNR and CDR2 FQNEAQ come from the germline V gene (reference sequence). The CDR3 loop spans 15 amino acids.

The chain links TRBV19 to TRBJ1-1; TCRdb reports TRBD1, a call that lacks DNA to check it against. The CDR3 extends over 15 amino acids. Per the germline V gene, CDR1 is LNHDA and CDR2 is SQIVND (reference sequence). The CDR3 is CASSIGTGAYTEAFF.

The CDR3 region is CASSLELGVQETQYF. V and J are TRBV7-7 and TRBJ2-5. This CDR3 region has 15 residues. Germline lookup yields CDR1 SSHAT and CDR2 FNYEAQ (reference sequence).

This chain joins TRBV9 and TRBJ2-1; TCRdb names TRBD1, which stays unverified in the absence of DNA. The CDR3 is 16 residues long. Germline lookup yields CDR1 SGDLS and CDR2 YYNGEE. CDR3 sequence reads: CASGTGGSHYLNEQFF. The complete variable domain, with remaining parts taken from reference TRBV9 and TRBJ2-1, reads DSGVTQTPKHLITATGQRVTLRCSPRSGDLSVYWYQQSLDQGLQFLIQYYNGEERAKGNILERFSAQQFPDLHSELNLSSLELGDSALYFCASGTGGSHYLNEQFFGPGTRLTVL.

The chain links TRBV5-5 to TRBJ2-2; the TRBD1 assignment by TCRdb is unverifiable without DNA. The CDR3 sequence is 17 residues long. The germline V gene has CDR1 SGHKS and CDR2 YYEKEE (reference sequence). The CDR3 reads CASSQPTGSMDPGELFF.

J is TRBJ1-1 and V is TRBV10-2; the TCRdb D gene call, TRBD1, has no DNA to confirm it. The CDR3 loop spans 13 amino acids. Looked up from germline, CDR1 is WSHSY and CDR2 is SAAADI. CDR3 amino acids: CASSWTGEGEAFF.

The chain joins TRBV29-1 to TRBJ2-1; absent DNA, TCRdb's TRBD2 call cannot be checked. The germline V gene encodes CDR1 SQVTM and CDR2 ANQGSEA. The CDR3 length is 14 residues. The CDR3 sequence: CSVLSGMSYNEQFF.

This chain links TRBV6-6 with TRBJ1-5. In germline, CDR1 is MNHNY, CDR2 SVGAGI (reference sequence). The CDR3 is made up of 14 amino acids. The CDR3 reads CASSYSGVNQPQHF.

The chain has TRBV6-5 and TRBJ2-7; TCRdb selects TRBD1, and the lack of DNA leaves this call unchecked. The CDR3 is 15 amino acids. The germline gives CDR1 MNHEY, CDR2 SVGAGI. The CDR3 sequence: CASSYSGGQTYEQYF.

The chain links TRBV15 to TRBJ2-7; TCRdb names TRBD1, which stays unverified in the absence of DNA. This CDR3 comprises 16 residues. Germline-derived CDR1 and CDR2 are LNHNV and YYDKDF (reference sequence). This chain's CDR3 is CATSNPGLANSYEQYF.

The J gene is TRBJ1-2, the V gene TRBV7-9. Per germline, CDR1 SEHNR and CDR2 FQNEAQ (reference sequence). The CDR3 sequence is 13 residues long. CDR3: CASTKQNDYGYTF.

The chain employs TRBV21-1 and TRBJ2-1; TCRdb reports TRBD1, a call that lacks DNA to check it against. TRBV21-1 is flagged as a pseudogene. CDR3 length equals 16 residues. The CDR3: CASSIRGRSSYNEQFF.